This TCR beta chain was identified in a study of OX40 agonist ivuxolimab in advanced cancers. Across the study: Patients received the agonistic anti-OX40 (CD134) antibody ivuxolimab. Three patients had partial responses: one hepatocellular carcinoma, two cutaneous melanoma.

As to this clone: The antigen remains undetermined.

Study-level findings and limits: On average, CD8+ T cells had more expanded clones than CD4+.

Profiled with immunoSEQ multiplex PCR; TCRdb holds only in-frame clones, not every one. The sample has about 83,000 clones; 91% are singletons. CDR1 is MDHEN, CDR2 SYDVKM, per germline. Trimming pared 5 bases from V and 7 bases from J, leaving 21 bases between. The CDR3 extends over 15 amino acids. The TCR sequence derives from an adult with an advanced solid tumor such as melanoma, head and neck, liver or kidney cancer. The sample consisted of CD4+ or CD8+ T cells sorted from blood, taken in a trial of the OX40 agonist ivuxolimab. This chain links TRBV28 with TRBJ2-7; D may correspond to TRBD1 or TRBD2 (6 bases each). In nucleotides, the CDR3 is TGTGCCAGCAGTGCCCTTTGGGGGGCCCGGGGGGAGCAGTACTTC. Translated: CASSALWGARGEQYF.